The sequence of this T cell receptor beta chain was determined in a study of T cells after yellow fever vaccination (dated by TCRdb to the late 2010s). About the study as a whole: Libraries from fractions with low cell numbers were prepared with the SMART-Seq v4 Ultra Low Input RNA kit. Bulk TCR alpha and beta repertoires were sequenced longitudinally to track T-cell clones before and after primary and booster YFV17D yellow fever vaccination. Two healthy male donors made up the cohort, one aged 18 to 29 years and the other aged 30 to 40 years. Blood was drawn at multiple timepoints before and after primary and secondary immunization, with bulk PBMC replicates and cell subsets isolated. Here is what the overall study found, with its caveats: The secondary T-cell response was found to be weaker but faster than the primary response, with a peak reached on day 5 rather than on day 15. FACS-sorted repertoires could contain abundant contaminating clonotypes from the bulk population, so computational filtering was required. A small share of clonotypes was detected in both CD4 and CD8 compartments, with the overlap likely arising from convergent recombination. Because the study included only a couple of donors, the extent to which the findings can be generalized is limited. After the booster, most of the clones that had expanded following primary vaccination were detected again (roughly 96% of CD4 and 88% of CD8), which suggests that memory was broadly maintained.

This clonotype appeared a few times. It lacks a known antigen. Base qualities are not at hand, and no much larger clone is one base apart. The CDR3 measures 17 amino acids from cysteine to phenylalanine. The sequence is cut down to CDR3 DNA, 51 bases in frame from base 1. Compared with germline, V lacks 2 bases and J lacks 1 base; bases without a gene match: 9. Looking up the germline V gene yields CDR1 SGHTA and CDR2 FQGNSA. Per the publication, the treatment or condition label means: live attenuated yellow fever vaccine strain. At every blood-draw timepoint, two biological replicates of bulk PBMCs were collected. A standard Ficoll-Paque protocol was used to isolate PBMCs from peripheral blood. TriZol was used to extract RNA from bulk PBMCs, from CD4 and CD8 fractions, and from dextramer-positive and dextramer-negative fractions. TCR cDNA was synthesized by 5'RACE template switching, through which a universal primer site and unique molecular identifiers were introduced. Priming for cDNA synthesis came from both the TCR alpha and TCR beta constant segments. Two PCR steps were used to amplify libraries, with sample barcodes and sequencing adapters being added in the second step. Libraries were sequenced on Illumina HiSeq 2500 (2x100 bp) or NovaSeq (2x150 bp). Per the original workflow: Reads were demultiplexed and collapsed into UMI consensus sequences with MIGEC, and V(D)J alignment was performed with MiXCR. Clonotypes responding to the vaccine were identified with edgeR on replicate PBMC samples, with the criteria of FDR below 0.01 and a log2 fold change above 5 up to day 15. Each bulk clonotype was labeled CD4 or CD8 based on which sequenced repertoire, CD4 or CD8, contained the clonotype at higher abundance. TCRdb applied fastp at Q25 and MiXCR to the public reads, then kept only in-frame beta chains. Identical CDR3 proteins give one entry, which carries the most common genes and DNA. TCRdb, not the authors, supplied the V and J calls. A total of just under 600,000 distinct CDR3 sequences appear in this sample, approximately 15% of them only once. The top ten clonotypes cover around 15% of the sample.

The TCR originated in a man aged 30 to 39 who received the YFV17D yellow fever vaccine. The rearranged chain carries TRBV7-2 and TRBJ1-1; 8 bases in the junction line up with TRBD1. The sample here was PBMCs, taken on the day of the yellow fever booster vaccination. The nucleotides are TGTGCCAGCAGCTTATCGGCAGGGGGCGGGAGGAACACTGAAGCTTTCTTT. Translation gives CASSLSAGGGRNTEAFF.